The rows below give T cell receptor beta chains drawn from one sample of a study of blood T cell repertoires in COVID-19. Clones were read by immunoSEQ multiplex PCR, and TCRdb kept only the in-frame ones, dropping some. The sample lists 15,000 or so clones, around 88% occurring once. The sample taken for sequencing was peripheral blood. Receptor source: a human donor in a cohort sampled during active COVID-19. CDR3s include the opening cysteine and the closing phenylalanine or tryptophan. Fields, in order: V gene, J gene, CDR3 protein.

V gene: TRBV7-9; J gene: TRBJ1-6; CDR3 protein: CASSPGTSSSYNSPLHF
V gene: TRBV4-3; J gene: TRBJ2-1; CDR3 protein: CASSHRPLSYNEQFF
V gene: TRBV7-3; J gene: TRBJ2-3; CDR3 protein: CASSFGGDPDTQYF
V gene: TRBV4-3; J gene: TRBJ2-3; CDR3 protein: CASSQDMGGATDTQYF
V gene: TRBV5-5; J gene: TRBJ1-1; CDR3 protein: CASSLVQVEAFF
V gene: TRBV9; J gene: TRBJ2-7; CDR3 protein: CASSVAGRNEQYF
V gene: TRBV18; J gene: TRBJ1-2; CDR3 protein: CASSPPGHADNYGYTF
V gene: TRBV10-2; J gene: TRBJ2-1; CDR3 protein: CASSEGRGLRQFF
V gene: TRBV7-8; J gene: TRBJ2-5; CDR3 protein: CASSSPPRGSQYF
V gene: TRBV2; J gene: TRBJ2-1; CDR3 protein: CASSGPSGGGYNEQFF
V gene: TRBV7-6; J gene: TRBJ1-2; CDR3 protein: CASSLGGQGRPYGYTF
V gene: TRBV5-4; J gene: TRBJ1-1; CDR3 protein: CASSGQGDLKTEAFF
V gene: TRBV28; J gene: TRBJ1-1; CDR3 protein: CASKRPKTEAFF
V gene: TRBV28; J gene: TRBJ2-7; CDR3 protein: CASTRGGFSYEQYF
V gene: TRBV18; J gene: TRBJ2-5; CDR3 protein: CASSPLRETQYF
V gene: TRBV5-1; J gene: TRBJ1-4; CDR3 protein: CASSLALGTANEKLFF
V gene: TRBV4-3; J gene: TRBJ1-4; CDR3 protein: CASSPQGGTGEVTDWEKLFF
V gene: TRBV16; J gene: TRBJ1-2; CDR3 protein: CASSQSRYYGYTF
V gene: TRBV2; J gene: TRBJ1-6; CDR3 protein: CASSEFGTGNSPLHF
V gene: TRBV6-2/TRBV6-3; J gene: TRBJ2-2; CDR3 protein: CASSYSGGKKNTGELFF
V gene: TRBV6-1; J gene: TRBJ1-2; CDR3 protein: CASSDRGTIYGYTF
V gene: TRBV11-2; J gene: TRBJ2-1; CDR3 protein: CASSLSPGGSSYNEQFF
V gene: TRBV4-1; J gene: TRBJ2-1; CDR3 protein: CASSQGRPGGNEQFF
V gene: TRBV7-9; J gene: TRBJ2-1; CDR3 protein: CASSHPLQGNEQFF
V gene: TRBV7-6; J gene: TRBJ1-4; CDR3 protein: CASSLNGWTGINEKLFF
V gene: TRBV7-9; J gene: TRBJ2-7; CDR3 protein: CASSLAARASSYEQYF
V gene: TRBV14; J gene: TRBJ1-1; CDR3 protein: CASSQDFGLGNTEAFF
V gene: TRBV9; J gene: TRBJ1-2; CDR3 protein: CASSGRWGQGESYGYTF
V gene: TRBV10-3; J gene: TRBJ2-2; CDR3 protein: CAISGTGPGELFF
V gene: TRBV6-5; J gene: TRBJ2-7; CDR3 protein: CASSVWESEQYF
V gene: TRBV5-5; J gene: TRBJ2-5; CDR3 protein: CASSFTSDRQETQYF
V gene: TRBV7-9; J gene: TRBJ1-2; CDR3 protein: CATPGLSYGYTF
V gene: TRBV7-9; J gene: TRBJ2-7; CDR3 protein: CASSLGQGQEQYF
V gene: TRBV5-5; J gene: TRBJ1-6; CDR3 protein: CASSQNSPLHF
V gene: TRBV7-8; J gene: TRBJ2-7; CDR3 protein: CASSPPGQGFHEQYF
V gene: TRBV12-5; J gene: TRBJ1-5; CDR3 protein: CASGSESNQPQHF
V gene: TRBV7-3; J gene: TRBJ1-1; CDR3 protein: CASSPGQLNTEAFF
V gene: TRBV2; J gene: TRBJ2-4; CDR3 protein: CASSVRGASGVVKNIQYF